This TCR beta chain was sequenced for a study of cytomegalovirus exposure and HLA in healthy donors. Study conclusions and caveats: Exclusion as indistinguishable affected some V segments, including TRBV6-2 and TRBV6-3. A later analysis found that most CMV-associated TCR beta chains appeared HLA-restricted. Later analysis indicated greater clonal expansion among HLA-associated TCR beta chains than among equally common other chains. After further analysis at a later stage, 16,951 TCR beta sequences were associated with HLA alleles at 0.05 false discovery rate.

Both 60 Vbeta primers and 13 Jbeta primers went into the PCR. Some clones are missing from TCRdb's copy, which holds only in-frame ones; the method was immunoSEQ multiplex PCR. The repertoire has around 180,000 clones, over 75% of them found once; the top ten carry around 0.52%. With respect to this clone: No antigen is known for it. The same CDR3 also results from other DNA sequences found in this sample.

The length of the CDR3 is 13 residues. The V end lost 0 bases, the J end lost 4 bases, and 7 bases lay between the germline ends. Germline V gene sequence: CDR1 GTSNPN, CDR2 SVGIG (reference sequence). The source material was PBMCs. The chain employs TRBV30 and TRBJ1-5; weak D call: TRBD1 (5 bases). The receptor's source is a woman between 45 and 65 years old in good health and CMV-seronegative. The CDR3 sequence is CAWSVRGNQPQHF. CDR3 nucleotide sequence: TGTGCCTGGAGTGTTCGGGGGAATCAGCCCCAGCATTTT.